Included here is one T cell receptor beta chain sequence, with context. Its antigen remains undetermined. The record has no base qualities; no much larger clone is one base away. The donors were healthy, HIV-negative adults who had no recently reported acute infections or vaccinations. Every donor was a Caucasian adult residing in Nashville, Tennessee, USA. CD4+ T cells were enriched by magnetic negative selection; naive cells were then positively selected on CD45RA, and the negative fraction formed the memory subset. Blood was obtained by leukapheresis, after which PBMCs were separated by Ficoll-Histopaque density gradient centrifugation and cryopreserved in liquid nitrogen vapor phase. Analytical flow cytometry was used to check the purity and quantity of every magnetically sorted T cell population. Genomic DNA was isolated from each sorted fraction and quantified by UV absorbance on a Nanodrop 2000c.

This sample is drawn from a study of shared clonotypes between healthy human individuals (TCRdb year 2020). For the wider study: The cohort comprised two women and a few men aged 18 to 49 years. For each donor, three plates each were used for CD4 naive and CD4 memory, two plates were used for CD8 naive, and one plate was used for CD8 memory. Libraries were prepared and TCR repertoires were sequenced by different laboratories using diverse techniques, in order to increase sequencing depth and limit assay-specific biases. To estimate repertoire size and how much clonotype sharing occurs between individuals, the study deeply sequenced the blood TCR repertoires of about five healthy adults. Per donor, leukapheresis produced somewhere between about 0.9 and 10 billion PBMCs.

Including the terminal cysteine and phenylalanine, the CDR3 comprises 15 residues. The retained sequence is limited to the CDR3, 45 bases, with the frame set at the first base. Ends trimmed: V by 5 bases, J by 2 bases; bases unmatched to a gene: 5. The germline V gene encodes CDR1 MNHNS and CDR2 SASEGT. Using the deep immunoSEQ assay, TCR CDR3 regions were amplified from genomic DNA by multiplex PCR. For each cell subset, the extracted genomic DNA was distributed evenly across all wells of several immunoSEQ 96-well plates, and each plate served as one replicate. Each replicate PCR for sorted subsets received about 200 ng genomic DNA, equal to about 30,000 T cell genomes. Purified libraries were quantified with a Qubit 3.0 fluorometer, sized on a Bioanalyzer 2100, and re-quantified with the KAPA Library Quantification kit. A separate single-read 150-cycle Illumina NextSeq 550 flow cell was used to sequence each immunoSEQ 96-well plate. The authors' analysis ran thus. Because only junctional sequences without quality scores were contained in the immunoSEQ output, filtering matching that applied to full-length reads could not be performed. To assign V/J genes and CDR3, sequences were annotated against IMGT germline references using PyIR, a Python wrapper for IgBLAST v1.9. Reads with weak V/J assignments (E-value above 1e-6), missing CDR3, stop codons, out-of-frame junctions, or ambiguous translated residues were removed. V3J clonotypes were defined as sequences sharing an identical inferred V gene, J gene, and CDR3 amino acid sequence. Percentage overlap between repertoires was calculated by dividing the number of shared unique clonotypes by the size of the smaller repertoire. RTK rarefaction, the Chao1 estimator, and Recon v2.1 estimates of unobserved clonotypes were used to assess repertoire richness. Generation probabilities for all TCRbeta clonotypes obtained by the gDNA method from four donors were computed using OLGA. The table comes from immuneACCESS by way of TCRdb, which keeps in-frame sequences with V and J called. Part of the clones is missing from these tables; in studies checked, under half for an unresolved V gene and the rest for unknown reasons. The DNA was the basis for D and trimming; V, J and clone size are from that table. This sample has 2 million to 3 million clones in its table, and 80% to 95% of those were observed once. The biggest ten clones account for roughly 0.39% of the sample.

Study-wide conclusions, independent of this receptor: Compared with non-shared clonotypes, clonotypes shared by all four sorted-subset donors had higher generation probabilities. The genetic and exposure-history diversity represented was limited by the small number of donors. Sampling was restricted to blood, and TCR repertoires in tissue are likely to differ from TCR repertoires in blood. Pairwise subsampling led to the expectation that sequencing depth would affect the degree of clonotype sharing among donors. Estimated clonotype richness was generally larger for naive than for memory subsets. Rarefaction of sorted-subset datasets indicated incomplete sequencing despite the large sequencing depth. Across four donors, roughly 5% of naive CD4, roughly 3.4% of naive CD8, under 2.5% of memory CD4, and approximately 0.4% of memory CD8 clonotypes were shared.

This sequence was found in a man younger than 35 in good health. Some clones in this sample may be carry-over from other donors' samples. The sequencing sample was made of naive CD4+ T cells from PBMCs. In light of the paper, this sample's cell subset or site label describes: CD45RA+ positively selected. Rearrangement joined TRBV6-1 to TRBJ1-2, with 10 bases aligning to TRBD1. CDR3 reads: CASSLGQGSNYGYTF. Read as DNA, the sequence is TGTGCCAGCAGTTTGGGACAGGGGTCCAACTATGGCTACACCTTC.